What follows describes a single T cell receptor (beta chain). The CDR3 has 17 amino acids. The V end lost 0 bases, the J end lost 2 bases, and 15 bases lay between the germline ends. Germline V gene sequence: CDR1 SGHRS, CDR2 YFSETQ. This specimen comes from a study of patients and donors after allogeneic stem cell transplantation. TCRdb called the RT-PCR reads again in MiXCR, with one record for every CDR3 protein. The repertoire holds about 150,000 distinct CDR3 sequences, with approximately 40% as singletons. V and J are TRBV5-1 and TRBJ2-1, with D tentatively TRBD1 or TRBD2 (5 bases each). This clonotype originated in a human donor who was either an allogeneic HSCT recipient or a stem cell or donor lymphocyte infusion donor (not recorded which). It is not recorded whose cells these are; they may come from a transplant donor. The source material was blood, either unsorted or a sorted T cell fraction (not recorded which). In DNA form, the CDR3 reads TGCGCCAGCAGCTTGGTATCGGGGACCTCCACCTACAATGAGCAGTTCTTC. The encoded protein is CASSLVSGTSTYNEQFF.